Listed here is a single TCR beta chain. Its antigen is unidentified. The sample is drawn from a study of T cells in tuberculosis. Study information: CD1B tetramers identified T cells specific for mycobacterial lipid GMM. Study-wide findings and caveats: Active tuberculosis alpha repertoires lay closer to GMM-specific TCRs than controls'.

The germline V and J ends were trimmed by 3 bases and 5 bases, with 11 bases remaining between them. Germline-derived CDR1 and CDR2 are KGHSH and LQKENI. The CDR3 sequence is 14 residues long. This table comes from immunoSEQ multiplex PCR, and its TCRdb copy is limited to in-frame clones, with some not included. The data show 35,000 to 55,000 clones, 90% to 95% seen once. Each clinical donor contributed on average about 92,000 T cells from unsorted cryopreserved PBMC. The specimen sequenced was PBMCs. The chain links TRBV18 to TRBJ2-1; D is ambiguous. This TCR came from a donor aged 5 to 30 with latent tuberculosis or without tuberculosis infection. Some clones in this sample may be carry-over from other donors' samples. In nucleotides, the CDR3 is TGTGCCAGCTCACCGTCTTTCTCGGACAATGAGCAGTTCTTC. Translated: CASSPSFSDNEQFF.